Sequencing of this TCR beta chain was carried out in a study of immune characteristics of hereditary and idiopathic chronic pancreatitis. This clone was counted only a few times. The pancreas tissue came from patients undergoing total pancreatectomy with islet autotransplantation. Some clones are missing from TCRdb's copy, which holds only in-frame ones; the method was immunoSEQ multiplex PCR. This sample carries 2,000 or so clones, more than 60% of them seen once, and the ten largest clones take 16%. Germline CDR1 is SGHVS and CDR2 is FQNEAQ. V was trimmed by 4 bases and J by 0 bases, leaving 16 bases between them. This CDR3 region has 16 residues.

The chain joins TRBV7-8 to TRBJ2-7; perhaps TRBD1 as D (6 bases). The specimen was pancreas tissue with idiopathic chronic pancreatitis. The clonotype comes from a human donor with chronic pancreatitis. CDR3 protein: CASSSGAGALSYEQYF. For the CDR3, the DNA is TGTGCCAGCAGCTCAGGGGCAGGGGCCCTCTCCTACGAGCAGTACTTC.